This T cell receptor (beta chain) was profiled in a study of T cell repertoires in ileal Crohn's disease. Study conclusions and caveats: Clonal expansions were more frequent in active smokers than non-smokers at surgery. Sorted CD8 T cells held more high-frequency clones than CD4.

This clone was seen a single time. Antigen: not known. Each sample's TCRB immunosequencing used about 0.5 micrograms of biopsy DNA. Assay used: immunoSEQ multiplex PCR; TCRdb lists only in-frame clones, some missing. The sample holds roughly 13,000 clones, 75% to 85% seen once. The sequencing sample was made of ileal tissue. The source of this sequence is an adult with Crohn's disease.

The CDR3 region has the DNA TGTGCCAGCAGCCCAGGGGTCGGCGGCTACACCTTC. This gives the protein CASSPGVGGYTF. V gene TRBV11-2 combines with J gene TRBJ1-2; D is perhaps TRBD1 (6 bases). The V end was cut by 5 bases, the J end by 8 bases, with 12 bases between. Germline CDR1 is SGHAT and CDR2 is FQNNGV. This CDR3 has 12 amino acids.